The 28 T cell receptor beta chains given below trace back to one sample, sequenced in a study of T cell responses to AZD1222 COVID-19 vaccine. Assay: immunoSEQ multiplex PCR; the TCRdb copy retains only in-frame clones and omits some. The table includes roughly 180,000 clones, 75% to 90% detected once. The sequencing here drew on peripheral blood, taken on day 0 of AZD1222 vaccination. All receptors come from an adult in good health.

This clone has more than one count but fewer than ten. One junction end does not reproduce the germline sequence, and a read error may be involved. V and J are TRBV7-7 and TRBJ2-2, with D perhaps TRBD1 or TRBD2 (5 bases each). Germline V gene lookup returns CDR1 SSHAT and CDR2 FNYEAQ (reference sequence). The CDR3 runs to 15 residues. As DNA, the CDR3 is TGTGCTAGCAGCTTGGGACGGTCGAACACCGGGGAGCTGTTTTTT. This encodes CASSLGRSNTGELFF.

In this sample, this clone turned up once. The chain uses TRBV2 and TRBJ1-3, with D maybe TRBD1 (6 bases). CDR3 length: 14 residues. CDR1 and CDR2 from the germline V gene are SNHLY and FYNNEI. V shed 4 bases and J shed 2 bases, with 9 bases lying between them. The CDR3 DNA follows: TGTGCCAGCAGTGTGCAGGGGACTGGAAACACCATATATTTT. It yields the protein CASSVQGTGNTIYF.

The chain has TRBV24-1 and TRBJ2-3, with a tentative D call TRBD1 (7 bases). The CDR3 loop spans 16 amino acids. Germline CDR1 reads KGHDR; CDR2 reads SFDVKD. V was shortened by 5 bases and J by 3 bases, with 17 bases between the two germline ends. CDR3 residues: CATSGTEGAFTDTQYF. For the CDR3, the DNA is TGTGCCACCAGTGGGACGGAGGGGGCTTTTACAGATACGCAGTATTTT.

V usage is TRBV11-2 and J usage is TRBJ2-1, with TRBD1 as a possible D gene (5 bases). From germline, CDR1 is SGHAT and CDR2 FQNNGV. The ends were cut back, 5 bases at V and 5 bases at J, with 13 bases in the middle. The CDR3 has 14 residues. This CDR3 reads CASSPLTTDNEQFF. CDR3 coding DNA: TGTGCCAGCAGCCCTTTAACGACAGACAATGAGCAGTTCTTC.

The chain combines TRBV5-6 with TRBJ2-7; maybe TRBD1 (6 bases). Trimming pared 2 bases from V and 3 bases from J, leaving 9 bases between. The CDR3 is 13 residues long. Germline CDR1 reads SGHDT; CDR2 reads YYEEEE. The CDR3 reads CASSLQQGYEQYV. CDR3 DNA: TGTGCCAGCAGCTTACAACAGGGCTACGAGCAGTACGTC.

The chain combines TRBV7-9 with TRBJ2-1; 10 nucleotides match TRBD2. J was trimmed by 4 bases and V by 5 bases; bases with no gene match: 2. The CDR3 covers 14 residues. The germline gives CDR1 SEHNR, CDR2 FQNEAQ (reference sequence). The CDR3 DNA follows: TGTGCCAGCAGCCCGACTAGCGGGTACAATGAGCAGTTCTTC. Amino acids: CASSPTSGYNEQFF.

This chain joins TRBV7-6 and TRBJ2-7, with no clear D. V lost 1 base and J lost 1, with 11 bases in between. The CDR3 totals 15 residues. Germline V lookup: CDR1 SGHVS, CDR2 FNYEAQ. The CDR3 protein is CASSLEATPSYEQYF. The CDR3 nucleotides are TGTGCCAGCAGCTTAGAGGCGACACCGTCCTACGAGCAGTACTTC.

V and J are TRBV2 and TRBJ1-5; TRBD1 agrees at 7 bases. The V and J ends lost 8 bases and 3 bases, in that order; junction bases with no gene match: 4. There are 13 residues in the CDR3. Germline CDR1 and CDR2: SNHLY and FYNNEI. The CDR3 bases are TGTGCCAGCGGACAGGCATACAATCAGCCCCAGCATTTT. Protein: CASGQAYNQPQHF. Full variable domain (outside the CDR3, taken from reference TRBV2 and TRBJ1-5): EPEVTQTPSHQVTQMGQEVILRCVPISNHLYFYWYRQILGQKVEFLVSFYNNEISEKSEIFDDQFSVERPDGSNFTLKIRSTKLEDSAMYFCASGQAYNQPQHFGDGTRLSIL.

The rearrangement uses TRBV6-2 or TRBV6-3 and TRBJ2-5, with D uncertain. Trimming stripped 0 bases from V and 5 bases from J, with 4 bases between. From germline, CDR1 is MNHEY and CDR2 SVGEGT. The CDR3 extends over 12 amino acids. The CDR3 protein is CASSYSWETQYF. CDR3 sequence (DNA): TGTGCCAGCAGTTACTCTTGGGAGACCCAGTACTTC.

The CDR3 DNA follows: TGTGCCAGCAGTAGGGACAGGATCTCTGGAAACACCATATATTTT. Translating gives CASSRDRISGNTIYF. V usage is TRBV21-1 and J usage is TRBJ1-3; the listed D gene, TRBD1, was not tested against the DNA. TRBV21-1 is designated a pseudogene. This CDR3 has 15 amino acids.

The chain employs TRBV9 and TRBJ1-6; 7 bases fit TRBD1. With V trimmed by 0 bases and J by 7 bases, 7 bases remained unmatched. Germline CDR1 is SGDLS and CDR2 is YYNGEE. CDR3 size: 16 residues. The CDR3 DNA follows: TGTGCCAGCAGCGTAGGGACGGGACAGATCAATTCACCCCTCCACTTT. Its translation is CASSVGTGQINSPLHF. Supplemented by reference TRBV9 and TRBJ1-6, the full variable domain reads DSGVTQTPKHLITATGQRVTLRCSPRSGDLSVYWYQQSLDQGLQFLIQYYNGEERAKGNILERFSAQQFPDLHSELNLSSLELGDSALYFCASSVGTGQINSPLHFGNGTRLTVT.

This sequence joins TRBV27 and TRBJ1-2; no firm D call. Trimming took off 7 bases at V and 0 bases at J, with 15 bases between the two ends. The CDR3 sequence is 15 residues long. Germline CDR1 reads MNHEY; CDR2 reads SMNVEV (reference sequence). The CDR3 region is CASTSPREPNYGYTF. In DNA, the CDR3 is TGTGCCAGCACCTCCCCCCGGGAACCTAACTATGGCTACACCTTC.

V and J are TRBV5-1 and TRBJ2-3, with D hard to call. This CDR3 has 13 amino acids. The germline V and J ends were trimmed by 3 bases and 5 bases, with 10 bases remaining between them. From germline, CDR1 is SGHRS and CDR2 YFSETQ. Written as DNA, the CDR3 is TGCGCCAGCAGCTACAATCAGGAAGATACGCAGTATTTT. Translating gives CASSYNQEDTQYF.

The rearrangement links TRBV5-1 to TRBJ1-6; 7 bases are a match to TRBD1. CDR1 is SGHRS and CDR2 is YFSETQ in the germline V gene. Trimming at V came to 0 bases and at J to 5 bases, leaving 2 bases not matched to a gene. The CDR3 is made up of 15 amino acids. In DNA, the CDR3 is TGCGCCAGCAGCTTGGGGGGGACAGATAATTCACCCCTCCACTTT. It translates to CASSLGGTDNSPLHF.

The chain recombines TRBV2 with TRBJ2-3; no clear D. Germline CDR1 reads SNHLY; CDR2 reads FYNNEI. The CDR3 length is 12 residues. With 2 bases removed from V and 4 bases from J, the gap between germline ends came to 4 bases. CDR3: CASSEFADTQYF. In DNA form, the CDR3 reads TGTGCCAGCAGTGAATTTGCAGATACGCAGTATTTT.

This chain links TRBV6-2 or TRBV6-3 with TRBJ1-2; TRBD1 might be the D (5 bases). Deletions cut 0 bases from V and 6 bases from J, with 14 bases between. The CDR3 runs 15 residues. Germline V gives CDR1 MNHEY, CDR2 SVGEGT. The CDR3 region has the DNA TGTGCCAGCAGTTACTCGTTCAGGGATCCGAATGGCTACACCTTC. Residues: CASSYSFRDPNGYTF.

The chain employs TRBV6-2 or TRBV6-3 and TRBJ2-7; 10 bases map to TRBD1. The germline V gene encodes CDR1 MNHEY and CDR2 SVGEGT. V lost 5 bases and J lost 1; bases outside the gene matches: 8. This CDR3 is 16 amino acids long. In DNA form, the CDR3 reads TGTGCCAGCAGTAAACCGGGACAGGGGTCTTCCTACGAGCAGTACTTC. Amino acids: CASSKPGQGSSYEQYF.

This chain connects TRBV5-8 to TRBJ1-5, with TRBD1 matching 7 bases. The germline gives CDR1 SGHTS, CDR2 YDEGEE. V lost 4 bases to trimming and J lost 5 bases; unmatched junction nucleotides: 9. CDR3 length: 15 amino acids. The CDR3 loop is CASSRGDRLYQPQHF. CDR3 sequence (DNA): TGTGCCAGCAGCAGAGGGGACAGACTTTATCAGCCCCAGCATTTT.

This clone has only a few counts. J is TRBJ1-5 and V is TRBV4-1, with TRBD1 identical over 7 bases. CDR3 length: 15 residues. Germline V gene lookup returns CDR1 MGHRA and CDR2 YSYEKL. Trimming removed 1 base from V and 4 bases from J; junction bases left unmatched: 4. The CDR3 spells CASSQGTGGNQPQHF. CDR3 coding DNA: TGCGCCAGCAGCCAAGGGACAGGCGGGAATCAGCCCCAGCATTTT.

The V gene is TRBV5-6, the J gene TRBJ1-5; weak D call: TRBD1 (6 bases). V was cut by 5 bases and J by 7 bases, with 16 bases left in between. The CDR3 runs to 14 residues. The germline V gene encodes CDR1 SGHDT and CDR2 YYEEEE. The CDR3 sequence: CASSLSGAPQPQHF. The CDR3 DNA reads as TGTGCCAGCAGTCTTTCGGGGGCGCCCCAGCCCCAGCATTTT.

The V call is TRBV5-1, the J call TRBJ2-1; 9 nucleotides agree with TRBD2. This CDR3 spans 16 amino acids. Per the germline V gene, CDR1 is SGHRS and CDR2 is YFSETQ. After removal of 1 base from V and 4 bases from J, the junction contained 6 bases not matched to a gene. CDR3 bases: TGCGCCAGCAGCTTGCCGCCTAGCGGGGTATACAATGAGCAGTTCTTC. Its translation is CASSLPPSGVYNEQFF.

The rearrangement joins TRBV3-1 (or the pseudogene TRBV3-2) to TRBJ1-6; D may be TRBD1 (5 bases). V was trimmed by 6 bases and J by 5 bases, leaving 8 bases between them. The CDR3 totals 13 residues. Germline V gene lookup returns CDR1 LGHDT and CDR2 YNNKEL (reference sequence). The CDR3 coding sequence is TGTGCCAGCAGAGGGGTGGATAATTCACCCCTCCACTTT. Translation: CASRGVDNSPLHF.

V and J are TRBV7-3 and TRBJ2-5; D is unclear. Germline V gene sequence: CDR1 SGHTA, CDR2 FQGTGA. The CDR3 is made up of 13 amino acids. V was cut by 1 base and J by 5 bases, with 8 bases left in between. The CDR3 DNA reads TGTGCCAGCAGCTTAAAAACTTGGGAGACCCAGTACTTC. Its translation: CASSLKTWETQYF.

This chain uses TRBV4-2 with TRBJ2-2; D unclear. Per the germline V gene, CDR1 is LGHNA and CDR2 is YNFKEQ. V lost 0 bases to trimming and J lost 6 bases, with 11 bases between them. The CDR3 runs 15 residues. CDR3 coding DNA: TGTGCCAGCAGCCAAGAATTCCGGGCCCCCGGGGAGCTGTTTTTT. It yields the protein CASSQEFRAPGELFF.

The rearrangement links TRBV23-1 to TRBJ2-7, with D maybe TRBD1 (6 bases). TRBV23-1 is given ORF status, its function remaining uncertain. The CDR3 runs 15 residues. CDR3 bases: TGCGCCAGCAGTCAATACTCCGGGACACCTTTTCTTCAGAACGTC. The encoded protein is CASSQYSGTPFLQNV.

V is TRBV20-1 and J is TRBJ1-2, with D hard to call. V shed 4 bases and J shed 8 bases, with 8 bases lying between them. This CDR3 spans 10 amino acids. CDR1 and CDR2 (germline): DFQATT, SNEGSKA (reference sequence). The CDR3 DNA reads as TGCAGTGCTACCGGGTACGGCTACACCTTC. It codes for CSATGYGYTF.

The chain has TRBV7-9 and TRBJ1-6; weak D call: TRBD1 (6 bases). Germline lookup yields CDR1 SEHNR and CDR2 FQNEAQ (reference sequence). The V gene lost 8 bases and the J gene lost 9 bases, with 14 bases spanning the gap. The CDR3 runs 13 residues. Here the CDR3 DNA reads TGTGCCAGCTCGGGGAGCAGGGGTTCACCCCTCCACTTT. Residues: CASSGSRGSPLHF.

This clone occurred a few times. The chain links TRBV9 to TRBJ1-1, with D tentatively TRBD1 (6 bases). V dropped 0 bases and J dropped 5 bases, with 17 bases sitting between them. The germline V gene has CDR1 SGDLS and CDR2 YYNGEE. The CDR3 spans 16 residues. The CDR3 spells CASSVGRGGLGTEAFF. The CDR3 DNA reads TGTGCCAGCAGCGTAGGTAGGGGGGGCCTGGGGACTGAAGCTTTCTTT.